This T cell receptor beta chain originates from a study of T cell changes during pregnancy in multiple sclerosis. The assay was immunoSEQ multiplex PCR, and TCRdb's table has in-frame clones only and misses some. The table includes about 62,000 clones, 89% detected once. The CDR3 runs 15 residues. Germline CDR1 is SGHNT and CDR2 is YYREEE (reference sequence). V lost 5 bases and J lost 0, with 14 bases in between. The material sequenced was peripheral blood, taken in the first trimester of pregnancy. The source of this sequence is a female donor with multiple sclerosis, enrolled in a pregnancy study. The rearrangement joins TRBV5-4 to TRBJ1-1; TRBD1 is a possible D gene (5 bases). CDR3: CASRVGGGVNTEAFF. The CDR3 DNA sequence: TGTGCCAGCAGGGTGGGGGGGGGAGTGAACACTGAAGCTTTCTTT.